The 17 T cell receptor beta chains in this list originate from one sample, sequenced in a study of cytomegalovirus exposure and HLA in healthy donors. TCRdb's table, derived via immunoSEQ multiplex PCR, lists solely in-frame clones and lacks some. The table shows 250,000 or so clones, with roughly 87% occurring only once. The sequenced sample was PBMCs. The receptors here all came from a man younger than 30 in good health and CMV-seropositive.

In this sample, this clone turned up once. This chain joins TRBV5-1 and TRBJ2-7; TRBD1 aligns across 9 bases. CDR1 SGHRS and CDR2 YFSETQ come from the germline V gene. V lost 3 bases and J lost 3; bases outside the gene matches: 4. The CDR3 loop spans 14 amino acids. The CDR3 sequence: CASSSGQGHYEQYF. CDR3 coding DNA: TGCGCCAGCAGCTCGGGACAGGGCCACTACGAGCAGTACTTC.

The chain is built from TRBV5-1 and TRBJ2-1; D call uncertain. Germline values: CDR1 SGHRS, CDR2 YFSETQ. The CDR3 spans 13 residues. V lost 1 base and J lost 8, with 10 bases in between. The CDR3 nucleotides read TGCGCCAGCAGCTTGTCACTGATTGATGAGCAGTTCTTC. Protein: CASSLSLIDEQFF.

The chain joins TRBV7-9 to TRBJ1-1; possible D gene TRBD1, 5 bases. Trimming left V 5 bases short and J 8 bases short, with 15 bases between. Germline lookup yields CDR1 SEHNR and CDR2 FQNEAQ (reference sequence). This CDR3 spans 13 amino acids. In DNA, the CDR3 is TGTGCCAGCAGCGCGTTTGCGGGGGGAGAAGCTTTCTTT. It yields the protein CASSAFAGGEAFF.

The chain is built from TRBV7-9 and TRBJ2-4; TRBD1 matches 10 bases. This CDR3 is built from 14 residues. The V gene end was trimmed by 5 bases and the J gene end by 7 bases; junction bases not matched to a gene: 5. Germline values: CDR1 SEHNR, CDR2 FQNEAQ (reference sequence). The CDR3 bases are TGTGCCAGCAGCACGACAGGGGGCTCGAACATTCAGTACTTC. This sequence encodes CASSTTGGSNIQYF.

This clone was seen repeatedly, ten times or more. DNA for the CDR3: TGTGCCAGTAGTATAGGTGCGGGACAGACGAATGGCTACACCTTC. Its protein product is CASSIGAGQTNGYTF. The chain employs TRBV19 and TRBJ1-2; 7 nucleotides match TRBD1. From germline, CDR1 is LNHDA and CDR2 SQIVND (reference sequence). Germline trimming cut 1 base from V and 6 bases from J; bases unmatched to any gene: 8. The CDR3 covers 15 residues.

The chain couples TRBV10-1 to TRBJ2-7; 10 nucleotides match TRBD2. The CDR3 sequence is 15 residues long. Germline lookup yields CDR1 WNHNN and CDR2 SYGVQD (reference sequence). J gave up 7 bases and V 0 bases, and 6 bases lay outside the gene matches. The CDR3, as DNA: TGCGCCAGCAGTGAGTCGGCTAGCGGGGGTGGGGAGCAGTACTTC. Encoded protein: CASSESASGGGEQYF.

This chain joins TRBV28 and TRBJ2-7; tentatively, D is TRBD2 (5 bases). CDR1 is MDHEN and CDR2 is SYDVKM in the germline V gene. This CDR3 contains 14 residues. V lost 9 bases and J 6 bases, leaving 21 bases between the germline ends. This chain's CDR3 is CASSTDVNGGEQYF. The DNA of the CDR3 is TGTGCCAGTTCAACGGACGTAAACGGAGGCGAGCAGTACTTC.

The chain links TRBV4-3 to TRBJ1-1; possible D gene TRBD1, 6 bases. Germline V CDR1 and CDR2: LGHNA, YSLEER. V was cut by 1 base and J by 11 bases, with 14 bases left in between. CDR3 length: 13 residues. CDR3: CASSQVRGGWAFF. The CDR3 bases are TGCGCCAGCAGCCAAGTCCGAGGGGGGTGGGCTTTCTTT.

The chain carries TRBV4-1 and TRBJ2-5; 9 bases agree with TRBD2. Trimming cost V 3 bases and J 2 bases; bases outside gene matches: 16. In germline, CDR1 is MGHRA, CDR2 YSYEKL. CDR3 size: 19 residues. The CDR3 spells CASSHPPGLAPELQETQYF. In nucleotides, the CDR3 is TGCGCCAGCAGCCACCCCCCGGGACTAGCTCCGGAATTACAAGAGACCCAGTACTTC.

Only one count was recorded for this clone. The V call is TRBV5-1, the J call TRBJ2-5; TRBD2 aligns across 10 bases. The CDR3 length is 15 residues. The trim removed 3 bases at V and 5 bases at J, leaving 7 bases unmatched. Germline assignment: CDR1 SGHRS and CDR2 YFSETQ. The CDR3 is CASSSSGRAAETQYF. CDR3 nucleotides: TGCGCCAGCAGCTCAAGCGGGAGGGCCGCTGAGACCCAGTACTTC.

The CDR3 region is CASSEANRVPYGYTF. CDR3 in DNA: TGTGCCAGCAGTGAAGCGAATCGGGTCCCTTATGGCTACACCTTC. The V and J genes are TRBV6-1 and TRBJ1-2; D is uncertain. Deletions cut 0 bases from V and 5 bases from J, with 13 bases between. Germline V gene sequence: CDR1 MNHNS, CDR2 SASEGT. The CDR3 contains 15 residues.

The V call is TRBV6-5, the J call TRBJ2-5, with D unclear. CDR3 length equals 11 residues. V shed 7 bases and J shed 5 bases, with 8 bases lying between them. CDR1 and CDR2 from the germline V gene are MNHEY and SVGAGI. The CDR3 is CASNEAETQYF. Written as DNA, the CDR3 is TGTGCCAGCAATGAAGCCGAGACCCAGTACTTC.

In its sample, this clone was seen a few times. The genes are TRBV6-1 and TRBJ1-2; perhaps TRBD1 as D (5 bases). Germline V gene sequence: CDR1 MNHNS, CDR2 SASEGT. V shed 7 bases and J shed 8 bases, with 11 bases lying between them. The CDR3 is 11 residues long. CDR3 nucleotide sequence: TGTGCCAGCACTGCCAGGGCCGGCTACACCTTC. Its protein is CASTARAGYTF.

This chain uses TRBV18 with TRBJ2-7; D is ambiguous. V lost 2 bases and J 5 bases, leaving 16 bases between the germline ends. CDR1 and CDR2 (germline): KGHSH, LQKENI. The CDR3 is made up of 15 amino acids. CDR3 protein: CASSPGLGYSDEQYF. The CDR3 DNA reads as TGTGCCAGCTCACCAGGCCTCGGGTATTCGGACGAGCAGTACTTC.

This chain uses TRBV6-1 with TRBJ2-7; weak D call: TRBD1 (5 bases). Looked up from germline, CDR1 is MNHNS and CDR2 is SASEGT. The CDR3 extends over 15 amino acids. V shed 1 base and J shed 4 bases, with 14 bases lying between them. The CDR3 loop is CASSEEGIPEYEQYF. Here the CDR3 DNA reads TGTGCCAGCAGTGAAGAGGGGATTCCGGAATACGAGCAGTACTTC.

This chain joins TRBV7-9 and TRBJ2-6, with D hard to call. This CDR3 region has 15 residues. The germline CDR1 and CDR2 sequences are SEHNR and FQNEAQ (reference sequence). Trimming took off 5 bases at V and 2 bases at J, with 10 bases between the two ends. The CDR3 DNA sequence: TGTGCCAGCAGCCTCCGCCAGGCTGGGGCCAACGTCCTGACTTTC. Residues: CASSLRQAGANVLTF.

This clone appeared a few times. The chain combines TRBV19 with TRBJ2-2; D unclear. The germline V gene encodes CDR1 LNHDA and CDR2 SQIVND (reference sequence). This CDR3 has 16 residues. The V end was cut by 4 bases, the J end by 4 bases, with 16 bases between. For the CDR3, the DNA is TGTGCCAGTAGTACTGTCCGGTTTCGAGGCACCGGGGAGCTGTTTTTT. It yields the protein CASSTVRFRGTGELFF.